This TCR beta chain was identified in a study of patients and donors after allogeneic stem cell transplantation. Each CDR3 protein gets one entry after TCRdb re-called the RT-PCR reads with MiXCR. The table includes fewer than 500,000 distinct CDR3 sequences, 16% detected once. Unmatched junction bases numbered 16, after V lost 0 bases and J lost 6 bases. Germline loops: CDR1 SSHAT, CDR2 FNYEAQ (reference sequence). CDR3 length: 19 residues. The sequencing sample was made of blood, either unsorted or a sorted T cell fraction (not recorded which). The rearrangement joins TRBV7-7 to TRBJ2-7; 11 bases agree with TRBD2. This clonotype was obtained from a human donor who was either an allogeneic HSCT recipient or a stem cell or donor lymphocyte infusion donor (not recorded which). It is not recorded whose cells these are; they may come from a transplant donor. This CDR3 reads CASSLAPPRLAGLVLEQYF. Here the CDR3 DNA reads TGTGCCAGCAGCTTAGCGCCTCCCAGACTAGCGGGACTGGTCCTCGAGCAGTACTTC. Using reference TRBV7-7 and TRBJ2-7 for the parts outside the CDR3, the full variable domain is GAGVSQSPRYKVTKRGQDVTLRCDPISSHATLYWYQQALGQGPEFLTYFNYEAQPDKSGLPSDRFSAERPEGSISTLTIQRTEQRDSAMYRCASSLAPPRLAGLVLEQYFGPGTRLTVT.